Sequencing of this TCR beta chain was carried out in a study of T cell responses to AZD1222 COVID-19 vaccine (dated by TCRdb to the early 2020s). With regard to the full study: A total of approximately 240 trial participants underwent TCR sequencing, of whom more than 200 had received two doses of AZD1222 and 26 had received two doses of the MenACWY control vaccine. Enrollment into the trials was organized by age into subgroups of 18-55, 56-69 and 70-plus years, and those subgroups contained approximately 150, 30 and 60 TCR-sequenced participants, respectively.

What the time point label conveys for this sample: about 28 days (+/-7) after the second vaccine dose. AZD1222 recipients given second doses at about 4 weeks or at about 12 weeks were pooled, since spike-specific TCR depth and breadth were not found to differ between the two schedules. Vaccinee samples came from UK trials COV001 and COV002, including a single-blind randomized controlled phase 2/3 trial of AZD1222 (ChAdOx1 nCoV-19) in healthy adults. For TCRbeta chain sequencing, PBMC samples from trial participants were taken at day 0 and at day 28 after the second dose. The investigation overall reported the following: Because no day 14 peak-response samples were available, the repertoires could be characterized only after the peak T cell response. Nearly half of unique spike-specific TCRs reportedly recognized epitopes outside regions mutated in the B.1.351 and B.1.1.7 variants. After two AZD1222 doses, both the breadth and the depth of spike-specific TCRs were significantly higher than at day 0 and than in MenACWY recipients. CD4 TCRs associated with the vaccine covered the entire spike protein, and the dominant responses were in regions 160-218 and 743-854. In the small 56-69-year group, the increase in depth fell short of significance, most likely because of low power. Conclusions about previously exposed vaccinees were limited because only six AZD1222 recipients were SARS-CoV-2 seropositive at baseline. Participants were mostly white British, with more females than males. The authors suggested clonal diversity may have been underestimated.

About this clone: Its antigen is not yet known. No quality values exist for individual bases; no much larger clone is one base distant.

The CDR3 regions of human TCRbeta chains were analyzed by immunosequencing. The authors' analysis ran thus. Repertoire TCRs were checked for matches against a reference library of SARS-CoV-2-specific TCRs that had been generated using the MIRA antigen-specificity platform. Breadth was defined as the fraction of unique TCRs that were SARS-CoV-2-associated. Depth was defined as the fraction of total T cells that were SARS-CoV-2-associated. Using the MIRA data, each spike-specific TCR was mapped to the spike region that the TCR reacts to and placed in a CD4 or CD8 class. Log10-transformed breadth and depth values were compared by one-way ANOVA with Sidak's multiple comparisons tests. Held by TCRdb, this immuneACCESS table contains in-frame sequences only and omits some clones. Under half of the omission traces to an unresolved V gene where checked; the cause of the rest is unknown. D and trimming come from the DNA, and the V and J calls and clone size come from that table. This sample is represented by roughly 80,000 clones; roughly 90% of them were singletons. In total, the top ten clones hold 8% of the sample.

The junction shows trimming of 6 bases on V and 0 bases on J, plus 11 bases between the germline ends. CDR3 length: 15 amino acids, cysteine to phenylalanine. The CDR3 DNA has 45 bases and is translated from base 1. Based on the germline V gene, the CDR1 and CDR2 sequences are SNHLY and FYNNEI. Sequencing used peripheral blood, obtained 28 days after the second AZD1222 dose. The sequence links TRBV2 to TRBJ2-2; TRBD1 might be the D gene, on 5 matching bases. The clonotype was recovered from an adult who received the AZD1222 COVID-19 vaccine. For the CDR3, the sequence is CASRADTANTGELFF. Read as DNA, the sequence is TGTGCCAGCAGGGCGGACACCGCGAACACCGGGGAGCTGTTTTTT.